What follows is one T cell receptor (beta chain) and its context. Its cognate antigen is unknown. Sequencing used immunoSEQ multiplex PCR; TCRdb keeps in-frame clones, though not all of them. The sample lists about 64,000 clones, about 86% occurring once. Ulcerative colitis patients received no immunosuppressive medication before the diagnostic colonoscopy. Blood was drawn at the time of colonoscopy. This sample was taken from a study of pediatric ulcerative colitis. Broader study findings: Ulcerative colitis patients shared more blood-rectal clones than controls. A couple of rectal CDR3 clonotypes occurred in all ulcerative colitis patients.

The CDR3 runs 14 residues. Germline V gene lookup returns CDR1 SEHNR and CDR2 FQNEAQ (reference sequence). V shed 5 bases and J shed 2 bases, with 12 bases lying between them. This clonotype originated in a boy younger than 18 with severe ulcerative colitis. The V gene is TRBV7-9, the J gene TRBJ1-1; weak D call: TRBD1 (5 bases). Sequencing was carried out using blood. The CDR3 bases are TGTGCCAGCAGCCCGTACCAGGGTAACACTGAAGCTTTCTTT. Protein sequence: CASSPYQGNTEAFF.